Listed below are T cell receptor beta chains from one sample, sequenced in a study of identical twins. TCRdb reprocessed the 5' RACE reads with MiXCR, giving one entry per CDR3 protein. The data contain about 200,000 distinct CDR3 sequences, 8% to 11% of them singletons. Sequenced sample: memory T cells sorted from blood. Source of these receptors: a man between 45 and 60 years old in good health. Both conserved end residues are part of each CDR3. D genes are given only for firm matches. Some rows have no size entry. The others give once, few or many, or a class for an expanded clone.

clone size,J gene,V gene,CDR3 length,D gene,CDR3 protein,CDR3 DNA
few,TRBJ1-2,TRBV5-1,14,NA,CASSLDRRNYGYTF,TGCGCCAGCAGCTTGGACAGACGCAACTATGGCTACACCTTC
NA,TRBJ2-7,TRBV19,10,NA,CATLPLWQYF,TGTGCCACCCTGCCCCTCTGGCAGTACTTC
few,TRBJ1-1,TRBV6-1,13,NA,CASISDLNTEAFF,TGTGCCAGCATCAGCGATCTGAACACTGAAGCTTTCTTT
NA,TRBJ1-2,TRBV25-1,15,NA,CASSGADSPNYGYTF,TGTGCCAGCAGTGGCGCGGACAGCCCTAACTATGGCTACACCTTC
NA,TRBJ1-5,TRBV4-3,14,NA,CASSQVGGAQPQHF,TGCGCCAGCAGCCAAGTTGGGGGGGCTCAGCCCCAGCATTTT
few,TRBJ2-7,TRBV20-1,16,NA,CSARDLSLATAYEQYF,TGCAGTGCTAGAGATCTTTCCCTAGCAACCGCCTACGAGCAGTACTTC
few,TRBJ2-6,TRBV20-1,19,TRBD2,CSARGGGLAGGSGANVLTF,TGCAGTGCTAGAGGTGGGGGACTAGCGGGAGGCTCTGGGGCCAACGTCCTGACTTTC
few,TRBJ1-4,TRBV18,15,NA,CASSPPTATNEKLFF,TGTGCCAGCTCACCACCGACAGCAACTAATGAAAAACTGTTTTTT
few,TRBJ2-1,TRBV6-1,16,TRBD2,CASRGGLGRTHNEQFF,TGTGCCAGCAGGGGGGGGTTGGGCAGGACCCACAATGAGCAGTTCTTC
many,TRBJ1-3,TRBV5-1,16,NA,CASSLDPLTPGNTIYF,TGCGCCAGCAGCTTGGATCCGCTGACTCCTGGAAACACCATATATTTT
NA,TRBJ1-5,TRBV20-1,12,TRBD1,CSAGTGDQPQHF,TGCAGTGCGGGGACAGGAGATCAGCCCCAGCATTTT
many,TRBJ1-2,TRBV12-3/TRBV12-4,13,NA,CASSQLLNYGYTF,TGTGCCAGCAGCCAGCTCCTTAACTATGGCTACACCTTC
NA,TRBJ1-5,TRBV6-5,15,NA,CASSYLSYSNQPQHF,TGTGCCAGCAGTTACCTGTCCTATAGCAATCAGCCCCAGCATTTT
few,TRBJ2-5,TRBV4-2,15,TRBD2,CASSQDGTTQETQYF,TGTGCCAGCAGCCAAGATGGGACTACTCAAGAGACCCAGTACTTC
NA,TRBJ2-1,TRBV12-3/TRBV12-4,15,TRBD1,CASSLRTGGGNEQFF,TGTGCCAGCAGTTTGAGGACAGGGGGTGGCAATGAGCAGTTCTTC